The 27 T cell receptor beta chains below were found in one sample sequenced in a study of PD-1 blockade in classical Hodgkin lymphoma. Documented time point: newly diagnosed, previously untreated cHL patient sample. After thawing, PBMCs were subjected to magnetic negative selection to isolate CD8+ T cells. Data came from immunoSEQ multiplex PCR; TCRdb stores just in-frame clones and leaves some out. In the table there are approximately 3,500 clones, 80% of which are singletons. Input material: CD8+ T cells from blood. Receptor source: a human donor with classical Hodgkin lymphoma.

The gene calls are TRBV9 and TRBJ1-5; D is possibly TRBD1 (6 bases). This CDR3 is 14 amino acids long. Germline V CDR1 and CDR2: SGDLS, YYNGEE. Trimming removed 3 bases at V and 5 bases at J, with 12 bases between. The CDR3 DNA reads TGTGCCAGCAGCGGGGGGGCTACCTATCAGCCCCAGCATTTT. This translates into CASSGGATYQPQHF.

The chain has TRBV6-6 and TRBJ2-3, with D possibly being TRBD1 (6 bases). The CDR3 covers 14 residues. V lost 2 bases and J lost 2, with 8 bases in between. Germline CDR1 reads MNHNY; CDR2 reads SVGAGI (reference sequence). The CDR3 loop is CASSYGTPTDTQYF. CDR3 in DNA: TGTGCCAGCAGTTACGGGACACCCACAGATACGCAGTATTTT.

The J gene is TRBJ2-1, the V gene TRBV19, with unresolved D. Germline CDR1 reads LNHDA; CDR2 reads SQIVND (reference sequence). CDR3 length equals 13 residues. Here the CDR3 DNA reads TGTGCAACCGAGGCGGCCCCTTACAATGAGCAGTTCTTC. This sequence encodes CATEAAPYNEQFF.

This clone was seen a single time. V and J are TRBV4-1 and TRBJ1-4, with unresolved D. Trimming pared 4 bases from V and 10 bases from J, leaving 13 bases between. The germline CDR1 and CDR2 sequences are MGHRA and YSYEKL. The CDR3 extends over 13 amino acids. The CDR3 bases are TGCGCCAGCAGCCCTCCCGGAGAAGTAAAACTGTTTTTT. Amino acid sequence: CASSPPGEVKLFF.

CDR3 protein: CASSIAGTIDQPQHF. CDR3 DNA: TGTGCCAGTAGTATAGCTGGGACGATCGATCAGCCCCAGCATTTT. The V call is TRBV19, the J call TRBJ1-5, with a possible D match to TRBD1 (5 bases). V was cut by 1 base and J by 5 bases, with 12 bases left in between. The length of the CDR3 is 15 residues. CDR1 is LNHDA and CDR2 is SQIVND in the germline V gene (reference sequence).

The chain recombines TRBV28 with TRBJ2-2; perhaps D is TRBD1 or TRBD2 (5 bases each). Germline CDR1 is MDHEN and CDR2 is SYDVKM. V was pared by 5 bases and J by 1 base, with 17 bases between. The CDR3 totals 17 residues. The CDR3 reads CASSIQLGTVNTGELFF. CDR3 nucleotide sequence: TGTGCCAGCAGTATACAACTAGGGACGGTGAACACCGGGGAGCTGTTTTTT.

Only one count was recorded for this clone. The V call is TRBV27, the J call TRBJ1-6; D unresolved. Germline V gives CDR1 MNHEY, CDR2 SMNVEV (reference sequence). The germline V and J ends were trimmed by 3 bases and 7 bases, with 13 bases remaining between them. CDR3 length equals 15 residues. The CDR3 nucleotides read TGTGCCAGCAGTTTTCTCCCGGGTCCGAATTCACCCCTCCACTTT. It codes for CASSFLPGPNSPLHF.

The chain carries TRBV6-6 and TRBJ2-7; 8 nucleotides agree with TRBD1. CDR3 size: 14 residues. CDR1 and CDR2 from the germline V gene are MNHNY and SVGAGI (reference sequence). Trimming took 6 bases from V and 3 from J; bases not matched to a gene: 7. CDR3 in amino acids: CASRSGGTRYEQYF. In DNA, the CDR3 is TGTGCCAGCAGATCAGGGGGCACCCGCTACGAGCAGTACTTC.

The rearrangement joins TRBV5-4 to TRBJ2-7, with a tentative D call TRBD2 (6 bases). The germline V gene encodes CDR1 SGHNT and CDR2 YYREEE (reference sequence). V was shortened by 4 bases and J by 3 bases, with 17 bases between the two germline ends. There are 15 residues in the CDR3. DNA of the CDR3: TGTGCCAGCAGCCAACCGGGGACTGTGCTCTACGAGCAGTACTTC. It specifies CASSQPGTVLYEQYF. Complete variable domain (other parts from reference TRBV5-4 and TRBJ2-7): ETGVTQSPTHLIKTRGQQVTLRCSSQSGHNTVSWYQQALGQGPQFIFQYYREEENGRGNFPPRFSGLQFPNYSSELNVNALELDDSALYLCASSQPGTVLYEQYFGPGTRLTVT.

The chain is built from TRBV28 and TRBJ2-7, with D perhaps assigned TRBD1 or TRBD2 (5 bases each). The CDR3 extends over 14 amino acids. CDR1 and CDR2 (germline): MDHEN, SYDVKM. V lost 4 bases to trimming and J lost 5 bases, with 15 bases between them. The DNA of the CDR3 is TGTGCCAGCAGTTCCCGGGACGAACGGGACGAGCAGTACTTC. The encoded protein is CASSSRDERDEQYF.

The V and J genes are TRBV28 and TRBJ1-4; D uncertain. Germline CDR1 and CDR2: MDHEN and SYDVKM. Trimming stripped 2 bases from V and 5 bases from J, with 12 bases between. This CDR3 has 15 amino acids. The CDR3 DNA follows: TGTGCCAGCAGTTTAACTGGGGTTTTGAATGAAAAACTGTTTTTT. This encodes CASSLTGVLNEKLFF.

The V and J genes are TRBV5-4 and TRBJ1-1, with D hard to call. Trimming left V 0 bases short and J 2 bases short, with 8 bases between. Germline values: CDR1 SGHNT, CDR2 YYREEE (reference sequence). This CDR3 has 14 residues. Here the CDR3 DNA reads TGTGCCAGCAGCTTGGCAGAATATAACACTGAAGCTTTCTTT. The encoded protein is CASSLAEYNTEAFF.

The gene calls are TRBV11-3 and TRBJ2-3; D is possibly TRBD2 (5 bases). Trimming removed 5 bases at V and 2 bases at J, with 11 bases between. The germline V gene encodes CDR1 SGHNT and CDR2 YENEEA. This CDR3 has 14 residues. CDR3 sequence: CASSPHGDTDTQYF. The DNA of the CDR3 is TGTGCCAGCAGCCCCCACGGGGACACAGATACGCAGTATTTT.

This chain links TRBV9 with TRBJ2-1, with unresolved D. The CDR3 totals 15 residues. CDR1 and CDR2 from the germline V gene are SGDLS and YYNGEE. Trimming took 0 bases from V and 1 from J, leaving 8 bases between them. The CDR3 nucleotides are TGTGCCAGCAGCGTAGGGTCAGGTTCCTACAATGAGCAGTTCTTC. It yields the protein CASSVGSGSYNEQFF.

The gene calls are TRBV9 and TRBJ2-7; D unresolved. The CDR3 sequence is 14 residues long. V lost 4 bases and J lost 7, with 18 bases in between. Germline V gene lookup returns CDR1 SGDLS and CDR2 YYNGEE. DNA of the CDR3: TGTGCCAGCAGCCCCTACGGAGCCGCGTGGGAGCAGTACTTC. As protein: CASSPYGAAWEQYF. Drawing the rest from reference TRBV9 and TRBJ2-7, the complete variable domain is DSGVTQTPKHLITATGQRVTLRCSPRSGDLSVYWYQQSLDQGLQFLIQYYNGEERAKGNILERFSAQQFPDLHSELNLSSLELGDSALYFCASSPYGAAWEQYFGPGTRLTVT.

J is TRBJ2-3 and V is TRBV19; D call uncertain. CDR3 size: 14 residues. In germline, CDR1 is LNHDA, CDR2 SQIVND (reference sequence). Trimming shortened V by 3 bases and J by 0 bases, and 7 bases separated the two germline ends. The CDR3 spells CASSMYGSTDTQYF. As DNA, the CDR3 is TGTGCCAGTAGTATGTACGGGAGCACAGATACGCAGTATTTT. Drawing the rest from reference TRBV19 and TRBJ2-3, the complete variable domain is DGGITQSPKYLFRKEGQNVTLSCEQNLNHDAMYWYRQDPGQGLRLIYYSQIVNDFQKGDIAEGYSVSREKKESFPLTVTSAQKNPTAFYLCASSMYGSTDTQYFGPGTRLTVL.

This clone has only a few counts. The chain joins TRBV27 to TRBJ2-7, with 11 bases fitting TRBD2. Germline values: CDR1 MNHEY, CDR2 SMNVEV (reference sequence). Trimming at V came to 5 bases and at J to 1 base, leaving 7 bases not matched to a gene. This CDR3 has 16 amino acids. The CDR3 nucleotides read TGTGCCAGCAGTCCCCCCGCTAGCGGGGGGTCCTACGAGCAGTACTTC. This translates into CASSPPASGGSYEQYF.

The V and J genes are TRBV15 and TRBJ2-1, with D unresolved. This CDR3 is built from 16 residues. V dropped 0 bases and J dropped 0 bases, with 9 bases sitting between them. Germline CDR1 reads LNHNV; CDR2 reads YYDKDF (reference sequence). The CDR3 reads CATSREAVSSYNEQFF. CDR3 sequence (DNA): TGTGCCACCAGCAGAGAGGCGGTGAGCTCCTACAATGAGCAGTTCTTC.

V usage is TRBV5-6 and J usage is TRBJ2-5, with D perhaps being TRBD1 or TRBD2 (5 bases each). The J call could be wrong; TRBJ2-7 is a better fit for the DNA end. Germline V gives CDR1 SGHDT, CDR2 YYEEEE. The CDR3 spans 14 residues. CDR3 sequence reads: CASSSAGGFYEQYF. The CDR3 DNA reads as TGTGCCAGCAGCTCCGCTGGGGGTTTCTACGAGCAGTACTTC.

This clone showed up just once. The rearrangement uses TRBV5-5 and TRBJ2-3; D unresolved. In germline, CDR1 is SGHKS, CDR2 YYEKEE (reference sequence). Trimming stripped 1 base from V and 3 bases from J, with 6 bases between. CDR3 size: 13 residues. In DNA, the CDR3 is TGTGCCAGCAGCTTGATTCTAACAGATACGCAGTATTTT. Translation gives CASSLILTDTQYF.

This clone showed up just once. V usage is TRBV28 and J usage is TRBJ1-1, with TRBD1 matching over 7 bases. This CDR3 region has 12 residues. Germline V CDR1 and CDR2: MDHEN, SYDVKM. V lost 6 bases to trimming and J lost 6 bases; unmatched junction nucleotides: 4. CDR3 sequence (DNA): TGTGCCAGCAGCTCAGGGGGACCTGAAGCTTTCTTT. Protein: CASSSGGPEAFF.

This clone was counted a single time. The chain combines TRBV7-9 with TRBJ2-7, with D possibly matching TRBD2 (6 bases). This CDR3 spans 15 amino acids. Per germline, CDR1 SEHNR and CDR2 FQNEAQ (reference sequence). V dropped 5 bases and J dropped 4 bases, with 18 bases sitting between them. CDR3 sequence (DNA): TGTGCCAGCAGCCCCGGGACTCTGACGATTTACGAGCAGTACTTC. Translation gives CASSPGTLTIYEQYF.

This clone was seen just once. The chain employs TRBV2 and TRBJ2-7, with TRBD2 identical over 11 bases. Germline CDR1 SNHLY, CDR2 FYNNEI. With 6 bases clipped from V and 5 bases from J, the junction kept 9 bases outside the gene matches. This CDR3 spans 15 amino acids. CDR3 loop: CASRDLAGGSDEQYF. CDR3 DNA: TGTGCCAGCAGAGACCTAGCGGGAGGTTCGGACGAGCAGTACTTC.

The chain employs TRBV29-1 and TRBJ1-1; the D gene is possibly TRBD1 (5 bases). The CDR3 spans 12 residues. Germline V gene data show CDR1 as SQVTM and CDR2 as ANQGSEA. The V gene lost 3 bases and the J gene lost 7 bases, with 12 bases spanning the gap. The CDR3 DNA sequence: TGCAGCGTTGATATTGGGGACCTTGAAGCTTTCTTT. This sequence encodes CSVDIGDLEAFF.

Comment on this clone: A junction end diverges from the germline sequence, so it may reflect a read error. The CDR3 reads CASRSAGNQPRHF. The CDR3 DNA reads as TGTGCCAGCAGGTCAGCGGGCAATCAGCCCCGGCATTTT. The chain employs TRBV27 and TRBJ1-5; unclear D gene. Germline CDR1 and CDR2: MNHEY and SMNVEV (reference sequence). The CDR3 contains 13 residues.

The chain uses TRBV5-4 and TRBJ2-1; 7 positions match TRBD2. This CDR3 has 11 amino acids. V lost 5 bases to trimming and J lost 9 bases; unmatched junction nucleotides: 2. CDR1 is SGHNT, CDR2 YYREEE, per germline (reference sequence). The CDR3 DNA follows: TGTGCCAGCAGTCCGGGAGGTGAGCAGTTCTTC. Protein sequence: CASSPGGEQFF.

The chain combines TRBV7-3 with TRBJ2-1; 11 bases match TRBD2. Germline CDR1 is SGHTA and CDR2 is FQGTGA. The CDR3 consists of 16 residues. Trimming at V came to 1 base and at J to 8 bases, leaving 7 bases not matched to a gene. CDR3 in DNA: TGTGCCAGCAGCTTAAACCTAGCGGGGGGATTTGATGAGCAGTTCTTC. It specifies CASSLNLAGGFDEQFF.